This TCR beta chain was profiled in a study of shared clonotypes between healthy human individuals. Study at large: Each donor had three CD4 naive, three CD4 memory, two CD8 naive and one CD8 memory plate.

Sequenced by immunoSEQ multiplex PCR; TCRdb stores in-frame clones only, minus some. Seen here are approximately 1.1 million clones, around 82% observed once, and the top ten hold more than 0.5%. The CDR3 loop spans 14 amino acids. Germline values: CDR1 SGHRS, CDR2 YFSETQ. The V and J ends lost 0 bases and 3 bases, in that order; junction bases with no gene match: 1. This chain joins TRBV5-1 and TRBJ2-7; 9 bases fit TRBD1. Sequencing input: memory CD4+ T cells from PBMCs. Stated subset: CD45RA-negative fraction. This clonotype was obtained from a man between 18 and 35 years old in good health. Some clones in this sample may be carry-over from other donors' samples. CDR3 DNA sequence: TGCGCCAGCAGCTTGGGGGACAGGGACTACGAGCAGTACTTC. This codes for CASSLGDRDYEQYF.